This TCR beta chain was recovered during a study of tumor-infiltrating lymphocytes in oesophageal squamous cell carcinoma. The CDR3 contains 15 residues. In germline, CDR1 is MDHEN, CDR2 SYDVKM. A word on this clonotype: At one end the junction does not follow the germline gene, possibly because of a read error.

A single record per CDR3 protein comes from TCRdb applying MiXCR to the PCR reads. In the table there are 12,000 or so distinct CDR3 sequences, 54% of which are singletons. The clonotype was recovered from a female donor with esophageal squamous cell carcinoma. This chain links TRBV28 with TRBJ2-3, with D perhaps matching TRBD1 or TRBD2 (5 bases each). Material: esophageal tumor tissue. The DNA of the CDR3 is TGTGCCAGCAGTTTCCGCGGACATCTGGGGGAGACCCAGTACTTT. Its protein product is CASSFRGHLGETQYF.